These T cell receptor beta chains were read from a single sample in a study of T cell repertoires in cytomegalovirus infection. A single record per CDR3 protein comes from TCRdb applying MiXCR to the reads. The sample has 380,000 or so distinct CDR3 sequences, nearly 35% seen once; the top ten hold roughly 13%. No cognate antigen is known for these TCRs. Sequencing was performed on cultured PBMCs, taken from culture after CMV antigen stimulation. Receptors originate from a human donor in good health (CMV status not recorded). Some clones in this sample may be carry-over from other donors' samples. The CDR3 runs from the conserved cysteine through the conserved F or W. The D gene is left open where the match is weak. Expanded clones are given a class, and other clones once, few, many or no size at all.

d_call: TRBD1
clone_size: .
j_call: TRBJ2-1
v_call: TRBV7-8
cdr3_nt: TGTGCCAGCAGCTTAAATCGGGACAGCTCCTACAATGAGCAGTTCTTC
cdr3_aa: CASSLNRDSSYNEQFF

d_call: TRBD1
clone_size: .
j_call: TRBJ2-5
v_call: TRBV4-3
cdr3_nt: TGCGCCAGCAGCCAGGGGACAGGGAGTGTAGAGACCCAGTACTTC
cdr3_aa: CASSQGTGSVETQYF

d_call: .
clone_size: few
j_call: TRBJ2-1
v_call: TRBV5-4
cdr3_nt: TGTGCCAGCAGCTTCTTACACAATGAGCAGTTCTTC
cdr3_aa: CASSFLHNEQFF

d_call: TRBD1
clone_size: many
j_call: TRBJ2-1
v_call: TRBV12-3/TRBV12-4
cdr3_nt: TGTGCCAGCAGTCAATCGGGACAGACAAACAATGAGCAGTTCTTC
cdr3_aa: CASSQSGQTNNEQFF

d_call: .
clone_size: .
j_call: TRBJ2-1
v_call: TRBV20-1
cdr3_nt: TGCAGTGCTAGAACCGACTGGGGCTACAATGAGCAGTTCTTC
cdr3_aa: CSARTDWGYNEQFF

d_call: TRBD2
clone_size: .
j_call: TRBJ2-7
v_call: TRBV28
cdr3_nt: TGTGCCAGCAGTTTTGTTGCGGGAGGTGAATACGAGCAGTACTTC
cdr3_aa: CASSFVAGGEYEQYF

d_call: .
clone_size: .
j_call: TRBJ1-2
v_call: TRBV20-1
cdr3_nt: TGCAGTGCTCTCCTCCCGGATGGCTACACCTTC
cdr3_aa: CSALLPDGYTF

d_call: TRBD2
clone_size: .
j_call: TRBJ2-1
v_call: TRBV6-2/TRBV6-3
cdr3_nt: TGTGCCAACAGAGATTTTAGCGGGAGGGCCTCGGGGAATGAGCAGTTCTTC
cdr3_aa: CANRDFSGRASGNEQFF

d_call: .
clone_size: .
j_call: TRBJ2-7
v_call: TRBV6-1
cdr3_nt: TGTGCCAGCAGCCGGACAGACTACTACGAGCAGTACTTC
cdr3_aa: CASSRTDYYEQYF

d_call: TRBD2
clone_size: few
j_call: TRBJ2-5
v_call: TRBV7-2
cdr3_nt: TGTGCCAGCGGCCGGGGGGGGAGCCAAGAGACCCAGTACTTC
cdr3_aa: CASGRGGSQETQYF

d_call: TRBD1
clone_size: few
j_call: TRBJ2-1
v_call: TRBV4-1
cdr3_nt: TGCGCCAGCAGCACCCGGGACAGGGTCGACAATGAGCAGTTCTTC
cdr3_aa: CASSTRDRVDNEQFF

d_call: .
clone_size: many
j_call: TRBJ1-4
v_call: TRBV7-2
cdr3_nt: TGTGCCAGCAGCTTATTGGGCAGAACAACTAATGAAAAACTGTTTTTT
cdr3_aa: CASSLLGRTTNEKLFF

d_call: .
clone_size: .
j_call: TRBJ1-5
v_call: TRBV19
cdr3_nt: TGTGCCAGTAGTTTAGAGGGGTGGGATCAGCCCCAGCATTTT
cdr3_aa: CASSLEGWDQPQHF

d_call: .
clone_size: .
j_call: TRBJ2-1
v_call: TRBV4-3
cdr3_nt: TGCGCCAGCAGCCAAGATATGTCTTCCTACAATGAGCAGTTCTTC
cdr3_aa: CASSQDMSSYNEQFF

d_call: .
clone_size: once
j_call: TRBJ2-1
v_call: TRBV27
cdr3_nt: TGTGCCAGCAGTTTATCAGAGCACAATGAGCAGTTCTTC
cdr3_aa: CASSLSEHNEQFF

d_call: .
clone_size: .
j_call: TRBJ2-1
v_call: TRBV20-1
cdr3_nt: TGCAGTGCTAGAGATTTGGCGTTACATTACAATGAGCAGTTCTTC
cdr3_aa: CSARDLALHYNEQFF

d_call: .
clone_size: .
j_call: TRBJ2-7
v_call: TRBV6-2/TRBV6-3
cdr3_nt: TGTGCCAGCAGTTACCTCAGCGCGCAGGCCTACGAGCAGTACTTC
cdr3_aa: CASSYLSAQAYEQYF

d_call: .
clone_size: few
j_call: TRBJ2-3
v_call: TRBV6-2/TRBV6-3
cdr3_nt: TGTGCCAGCAGGCTCTCCAGCACAGATACGCAGTATTTT
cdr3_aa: CASRLSSTDTQYF

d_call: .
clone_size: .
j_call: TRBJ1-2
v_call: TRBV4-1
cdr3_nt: TGCGCCAGCAGCCTCAACCTAAATGCTCCCTATGGCTACACCTTC
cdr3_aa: CASSLNLNAPYGYTF

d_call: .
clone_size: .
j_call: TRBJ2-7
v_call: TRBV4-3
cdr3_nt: TGCGCCAGCAGCCCCGGAACAGGTATCTACGAGCAGTACTTC
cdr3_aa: CASSPGTGIYEQYF

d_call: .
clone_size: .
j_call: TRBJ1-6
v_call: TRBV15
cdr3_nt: TGTGCCACCAGCAGAGATCGCAGGGAGTCCCTCCACTTT
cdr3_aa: CATSRDRRESLHF

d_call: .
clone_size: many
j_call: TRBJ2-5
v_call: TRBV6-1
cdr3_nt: TGTGCCAGCAAAACGGCTAGCCAAGAGACCCAGTACTTC
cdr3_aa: CASKTASQETQYF

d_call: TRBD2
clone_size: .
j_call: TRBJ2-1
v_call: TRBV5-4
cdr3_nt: TGTGCCAGCAGCTCCGGACTAGCGGGGGCCAATGAGCAGTTCTTC
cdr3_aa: CASSSGLAGANEQFF

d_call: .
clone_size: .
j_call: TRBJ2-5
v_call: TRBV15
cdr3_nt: TGTGCCACCAGCAGGACCGCTTCCCAAGAGACCCAGTACTTC
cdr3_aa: CATSRTASQETQYF

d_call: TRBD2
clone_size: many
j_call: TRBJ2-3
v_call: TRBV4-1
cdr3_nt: TGCGCCAGCAGCCAAGTACTAGCGGCCCGCACAGATACGCAGTATTTT
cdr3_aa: CASSQVLAARTDTQYF

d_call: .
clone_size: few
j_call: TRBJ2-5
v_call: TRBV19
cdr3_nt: TGTGCCAGTAGCCCATCCCACCGGGACGGATATCAAGAGACCCAGTACTTC
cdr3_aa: CASSPSHRDGYQETQYF

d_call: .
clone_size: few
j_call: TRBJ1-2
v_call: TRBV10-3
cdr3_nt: TGTGCCATCAGTGCCACGGGACGGGACCTTCATGGCTACACCTTC
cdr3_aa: CAISATGRDLHGYTF

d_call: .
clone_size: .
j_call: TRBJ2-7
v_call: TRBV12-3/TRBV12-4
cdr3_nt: TGTACCAGCAGCAAGTACTACGAGCAGTACTTC
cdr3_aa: CTSSKYYEQYF

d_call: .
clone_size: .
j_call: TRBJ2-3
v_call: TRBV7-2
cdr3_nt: TGTGCCAGCAGCTTAGAGCTGCGGGGCACAGATACGCAGTATTTT
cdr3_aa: CASSLELRGTDTQYF

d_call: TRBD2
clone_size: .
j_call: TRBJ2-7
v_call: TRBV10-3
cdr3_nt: TGTGCCATCACCCAGGGACTAGCGGGGCCCTACGAGCAGTACTTC
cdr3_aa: CAITQGLAGPYEQYF

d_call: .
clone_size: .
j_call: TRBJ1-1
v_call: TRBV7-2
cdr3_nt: TGTGCCAGCAGCCTGGGGATCACTGAAGCTTTCTTT
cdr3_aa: CASSLGITEAFF

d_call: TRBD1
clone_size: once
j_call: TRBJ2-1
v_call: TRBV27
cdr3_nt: TGTGCCAGCAATCTACAGGGGGCGAGCAATGAGCAGTTCTTC
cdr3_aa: CASNLQGASNEQFF